This TCR beta chain was retrieved from a study of T cells in Graves' hyperthyroidism and ophthalmopathy. From more than 9 ml of fresh peripheral blood, PBMCs were isolated. The V gene end was trimmed by 3 bases and the J gene end by 5 bases; junction bases not matched to a gene: 10. The CDR3 extends over 16 amino acids. Per the germline V gene, CDR1 is DFQATT and CDR2 is SNEGSKA (reference sequence). This clonotype has ten or more counts. Regions amplified from RNA transcripts were the TCR beta CDR3 regions. In the first-round RT-PCR of the TCR CDR3, the HTBI primer set was used. TCRdb recomputed calls from the multiplex PCR reads with MiXCR, one row per CDR3 protein. The table shows around 400,000 distinct CDR3 sequences, with roughly 25% occurring only once.

The sequenced sample consisted of blood. The sequence came from a man aged 50 to 59 with Graves' hyperthyroidism. This sequence joins TRBV20-1 and TRBJ2-7; TRBD2 matches at 13 bases. CDR3 protein: CSASGTSGTRRDEQYF. CDR3 sequence (DNA): TGCAGTGCTAGTGGGACTAGCGGGACCAGGAGGGACGAGCAGTACTTC.